The clone carrying this TCR beta chain has a single count. The target antigen is unknown. The sample originates from a study of TIL therapy for anti-PD-1-resistant metastatic lung cancer. About the study: Tumors were harvested before any PD-1/PD-L1 blockade. Median tumor mutation burden was 1.5 mutations per megabase.

Broader study findings: Infused TIL clonotypes partially replaced the baseline blood repertoire, then decayed over months.

The time point here: pre-treatment sample, taken before nivolumab and TIL therapy. This was the immunoSEQ v3 assay. Clones were read by immunoSEQ multiplex PCR, and TCRdb kept only the in-frame ones, dropping some. Counted here are some 52,000 clones, 70% to 80% occurring once; the ten biggest clones make up roughly 5%. The sequence was collected from a woman aged 30-79 years with non-small cell lung cancer. The specimen was blood, collected at baseline.

The CDR3 is CASSQDPRTDTQYF. The CDR3, as DNA: TGTGCCAGCAGCCAAGATCCGCGCACAGATACGCAGTATTTT. This chain links TRBV4-2 with TRBJ2-3; D gene unclear. From germline, CDR1 is LGHNA and CDR2 YNFKEQ. V dropped 0 bases and J dropped 1 base, with 5 bases sitting between them. CDR3 length equals 14 residues.